The 16 T cell receptor beta chains in this list originate from one sample, sequenced in a study of T-cell reconstitution after alpha-beta-depleted transplantation in children. It was with unique molecular identifiers that the TCRbeta library was prepared. TCRdb reprocessed the PCR reads with MiXCR, giving one entry per CDR3 protein. The sample includes fewer than 500,000 distinct CDR3 sequences, about 45% of them seen just once. The specimen was PBMCs, collected before TCRalphabeta/CD19-depleted stem cell transplant. These receptor sequences come from a girl aged 2-10 years with aplastic anemia, due to receive a stem cell transplant.

This clonotype was counted ten times or more. This chain connects TRBV4-3 to TRBJ2-3; D is undetermined. Per germline, CDR1 LGHNA and CDR2 YSLEER. The CDR3 is 14 amino acids. V dropped 8 bases and J dropped 6 bases, with 18 bases sitting between them. The DNA for the CDR3 is TGCGCCAGCTCCTTAGACTGGGCACAGGATACGCAGTATTTT. Translation: CASSLDWAQDTQYF.

This clonotype was detected many times. The genes are TRBV20-1 and TRBJ2-7; a weak D match, TRBD1 (5 bases). The CDR3 contains 14 residues. Trimming left V 7 bases short and J 1 base short, with 17 bases between. Germline values: CDR1 DFQATT, CDR2 SNEGSKA (reference sequence). The CDR3 region has the DNA TGCAGTGGAAGGGGCCCGACAGCATCCTACGAGCAGTACTTC. It is translated as CSGRGPTASYEQYF.

Details on this clonotype: Since a much larger clone is just one base distant, this may be a read error. J is TRBJ2-5 and V is TRBV6-5, with D uncertain. This CDR3 has 13 residues. Germline values: CDR1 MNHEY, CDR2 SVGAGI. The V end was cut by 1 base, the J end by 6 bases, with 9 bases between. CDR3 sequence reads: CASSYLHGKTQYF. For the CDR3, the DNA is TGTGCCAGCAGTTACTTGCATGGAAAGACCCAGTACTTC.

The chain couples TRBV5-1 to TRBJ2-6, with 9 bases lining up with TRBD2. With V trimmed by 0 bases and J by 2 bases, 12 bases remained unmatched. Germline values: CDR1 SGHRS, CDR2 YFSETQ. CDR3 size: 20 residues. CDR3 DNA sequence: TGCGCCAGCAGCTTGGCCGGAGCCCTAGCGGGAATACCTGGGGCCAACGTCCTGACTTTC. It specifies CASSLAGALAGIPGANVLTF. The full variable domain, in which reference TRBV5-1 and TRBJ2-6 provide the parts outside the CDR3, is KAGVTQTPRYLIKTRGQQVTLSCSPISGHRSVSWYQQTPGQGLQFLFEYFSETQRNKGNFPGRFSGRQFSNSRSEMNVSTLELGDSALYLCASSLAGALAGIPGANVLTFGAGSRLTVL.

The chain links TRBV25-1 to TRBJ1-2, with D unresolved. This CDR3 spans 13 amino acids. Between the trimmed V and J ends, which lost 0 bases and 6 bases, there was a span of 8 bases. Germline CDR1 MGHDK, CDR2 SYGVNS. The CDR3 DNA is TGTGCCAGCAGTGAATATGTGGGAAATGGCTACACCTTC. Its translation: CASSEYVGNGYTF.

This clonotype has only a few counts. The rearrangement joins TRBV6-2 or TRBV6-3 to TRBJ2-7; D might be TRBD1 (5 bases). V shed 9 bases and J shed 2 bases, with 17 bases lying between them. CDR3 size: 14 residues. The germline CDR1 and CDR2 sequences are MNHEY and SVGEGT. The chain's CDR3 is CASIDSPGTYEQYF. The DNA of the CDR3 is TGTGCCAGTATAGACAGCCCAGGTACCTACGAGCAGTACTTC.

The V call is TRBV10-3, the J call TRBJ2-7; D gene uncertain. The V and J ends lost 6 bases and 2 bases respectively, with 11 bases between them. Germline values: CDR1 ENHRY, CDR2 SYGVKD. The CDR3 covers 13 residues. CDR3 DNA: TGTGCCATCAGCCGCCCGGACGCCTACGAGCAGTACTTC. Amino acids: CAISRPDAYEQYF.

The gene calls are TRBV20-1 and TRBJ2-7, with 8 bases that match TRBD2. Unmatched junction bases numbered 7, after V lost 3 bases and J lost 0 bases. The CDR3 consists of 15 residues. CDR1 is DFQATT and CDR2 is SNEGSKA in the germline V gene (reference sequence). CDR3: CSASGLAGPSYEQYF. Here the CDR3 DNA reads TGCAGTGCTAGTGGGCTAGCGGGCCCCTCCTACGAGCAGTACTTC.

This chain connects TRBV28 to TRBJ1-5; no clear D. Germline lookup yields CDR1 MDHEN and CDR2 SYDVKM. Trimming shortened V by 10 bases and J by 5 bases, and 21 bases separated the two germline ends. CDR3 length: 15 residues. CDR3 coding DNA: TGTGCCACCAAATCACTTACGGGCTTGTATCAGCCCCAGCATTTT. Amino acids: CATKSLTGLYQPQHF.

This clonotype was recorded at least ten times. DNA for the CDR3: TGTGCCAGCAGCTTAGCAGGCTCCTACGAGCAGTACTTC. Translated, it gives CASSLAGSYEQYF. V is TRBV7-2 and J is TRBJ2-7; D uncertain. The CDR3 covers 13 residues. V lost 0 bases and J 0 bases, leaving 3 bases between the germline ends. Germline assignment: CDR1 SGHTA and CDR2 FQGNSA.

This clonotype was recorded many times. This chain joins TRBV3-1 and TRBJ2-3; either TRBD1 or TRBD2 may fit D (5 bases each). Germline-derived CDR1 and CDR2 are LGHDT and YNNKEL (reference sequence). V was pared by 0 bases and J by 4 bases, with 14 bases between. CDR3 size: 16 residues. DNA of the CDR3: TGTGCCAGCAGCCAAGAGGCACCGGGGACCCCAGATACGCAGTATTTT. Translation: CASSQEAPGTPDTQYF.

This clonotype was observed a handful of times. The genes are TRBV29-1 and TRBJ2-2; D may be TRBD1 (6 bases). Germline CDR1 is SQVTM and CDR2 is ANQGSEA. This CDR3 has 13 amino acids. CDR3: CSATGIGTGELFF. The CDR3 coding sequence is TGCAGTGCTACAGGGATTGGCACCGGGGAGCTGTTTTTT.

V and J are TRBV5-1 and TRBJ2-1; TRBD2 is a possible D gene (6 bases). This CDR3 spans 15 amino acids. Trimming removed 0 bases from V and 6 bases from J, with 13 bases in between. Germline CDR1 SGHRS, CDR2 YFSETQ. CDR3 bases: TGCGCCAGCAGCTTGGACCGCGGGATTTCCAATGAGCAGTTCTTC. Its protein is CASSLDRGISNEQFF.

The V and J genes are TRBV29-1 and TRBJ2-2; D unclear. V lost 6 bases and J lost 6, with 11 bases in between. The CDR3 contains 12 residues. Germline V lookup: CDR1 SQVTM, CDR2 ANQGSEA. The CDR3 nucleotides are TGCAGCGTACTAAAAGGCGCCGGGGAGCTGTTTTTT. This gives the protein CSVLKGAGELFF.

The chain recombines TRBV6-6 with TRBJ2-5; D uncertain. CDR3 length equals 13 residues. The germline V and J ends were trimmed by 6 bases and 1 base, with 9 bases remaining between them. CDR1 and CDR2 (germline): MNHNY, SVGAGI (reference sequence). The CDR3 coding sequence is TGTGCCAGCAGCCTACAAATCCAAGAGACCCAGTACTTC. It translates to CASSLQIQETQYF.

This clonotype was seen a few times. V usage is TRBV20-1 and J usage is TRBJ2-7, with 13 positions matching TRBD2. The CDR3 is 14 amino acids. V was clipped by 3 bases and J by 2 bases; unmatched bases: 1. Germline V gives CDR1 DFQATT, CDR2 SNEGSKA (reference sequence). The CDR3 bases are TGCAGTGCTAGGACTAGCGGGAGGACCTACGAGCAGTACTTC. Translating it yields CSARTSGRTYEQYF.